This TCR beta chain was recovered during a study of cytomegalovirus exposure and HLA in healthy donors. The primer mix had 60 Vbeta and 13 Jbeta primers. The assay was immunoSEQ multiplex PCR, and TCRdb's table has in-frame clones only and misses some. The table records 100,000 to 140,000 clones, roughly three quarters of them present only once. Findings and limits, study-wide: Most TCR sequences were uncommon, yet certain public TCRs appeared in many donors.

This CDR3 region has 9 residues. The germline V and J ends were trimmed by 4 bases and 15 bases, with 8 bases remaining between them. Comment on this clone: Its antigen remains unidentified.

The sequence derives from a man aged 18 to 35 in good health and CMV-seronegative. The sequenced sample was PBMCs. The chain carries TRBV5-3 and TRBJ2-1, with a weak D call TRBD2 (5 bases). TRBV5-3 is marked as an open reading frame, function uncertain. The chain's CDR3 is CARSPRGFF. The CDR3 coding sequence is TGTGCCAGAAGCCCACGGGGGTTCTTC.